Listed here are 7 T cell receptor beta chains from one sample, sequenced in a study of blood T cell repertoires in COVID-19. The repertoire was sequenced with immunoSEQ multiplex PCR; TCRdb's copy has only in-frame clones and lacks some. The sample lists 140,000 or so clones; about 85% were seen once. The sequencing input was peripheral blood. These TCRs come from a human donor with acute or convalescent COVID-19. The donor label of this sample is uncertain.

The rearrangement joins TRBV6-2 or TRBV6-3 to TRBJ2-7, with D uncertain. Germline V lookup: CDR1 MNHEY, CDR2 SVGEGT. Trimming left V 0 bases short and J 4 bases short, with 7 bases between. This CDR3 contains 13 residues. CDR3 amino acids: CASSYSMAYEQYV. The CDR3 DNA reads TGTGCCAGCAGTTACTCGATGGCATACGAGCAGTACGTC.

V and J are TRBV27 and TRBJ2-7; 9 bases match TRBD1. The CDR3 is 15 amino acids. The germline V gene encodes CDR1 MNHEY and CDR2 SMNVEV (reference sequence). J lost 6 bases, V lost 2 bases, and 8 bases had no gene match. CDR3 bases: TGTGCCAGCAGTTTAGGGGGACAGGGCGGGGGCGAGCAGTACTTC. Protein product: CASSLGGQGGGEQYF.

V gene TRBV28 combines with J gene TRBJ1-2; D is undetermined. Germline V gene data show CDR1 as MDHEN and CDR2 as SYDVKM. V was shortened by 10 bases and J by 0 bases, with 6 bases between the two germline ends. This CDR3 region has 11 residues. CDR3 DNA: TGTGCCACTACAGCTAACTATGGCTACACCTTC. As protein: CATTANYGYTF.

The V and J genes are TRBV3-1 (or the pseudogene TRBV3-2) and TRBJ1-5; a weak D match, TRBD1 (5 bases). The CDR3 is made up of 15 amino acids. Germline V gives CDR1 LGHDT, CDR2 YNNKEL (reference sequence). V was trimmed by 1 base and J by 4 bases, leaving 11 bases between them. As DNA, the CDR3 is TGTGCCAGCAGCCAAGGTACAGGAAGTAATCAGCCCCAGCATTTT. Translation: CASSQGTGSNQPQHF.

The chain couples TRBV29-1 to TRBJ1-1; TRBD1 might be the D (6 bases). Germline assignment: CDR1 SQVTM and CDR2 ANQGSEA. V was trimmed by 7 bases and J by 0 bases, leaving 21 bases between them. The CDR3 length is 16 residues. DNA for the CDR3: TGCAGCGGGGTTGGACAGCCAGGCAGTATGAACACTGAAGCTTTCTTT. The encoded protein is CSGVGQPGSMNTEAFF.

In this sample, this clone turned up once. This chain links TRBV5-8 with TRBJ1-1, with D unclear. Germline CDR1 is SGHTS and CDR2 is YDEGEE. The CDR3 length is 16 residues. The ends were cut back, 4 bases at V and 1 base at J, with 17 bases in the middle. The chain's CDR3 is CASSLGSDRGNTEAFF. The CDR3 DNA reads as TGTGCCAGCAGCCTAGGATCAGACCGAGGGAACACTGAAGCTTTCTTT.

This chain connects TRBV30 to TRBJ1-2, with 7 bases aligning to TRBD1. Trimming removed 3 bases from V and 0 bases from J; junction bases left unmatched: 4. This CDR3 spans 14 amino acids. Germline V gene data show CDR1 as GTSNPN and CDR2 as SVGIG (reference sequence). The CDR3 DNA reads as TGTGCCTGGAGGGGGGACAGCCCTAACTATGGCTACACCTTC. It yields the protein CAWRGDSPNYGYTF.